The present entry profiles one T cell receptor beta chain with its context. Measured with immunoSEQ multiplex PCR; TCRdb has only the in-frame clones, and not every one. The sample lists some 280,000 clones; roughly 80% were seen once. The entry originates in a study of blood T cell repertoires in COVID-19. Whole-study context: The United States, Italy and Spain provided the acute and convalescent COVID-19 samples. PBMCs, B-cell-depleted T cells, or T cells provided the cDNA or gDNA that made up the material.

Per the germline V gene, CDR1 is MGHRA and CDR2 is YSYEKL. V was trimmed by 0 bases and J by 5 bases, leaving 17 bases between them. CDR3 length: 16 residues. The sequence was collected from a woman between 45 and 65 years old with active or convalescent COVID-19. Sequenced sample: peripheral blood. The chain joins TRBV4-1 to TRBJ2-7; D might be TRBD1 (6 bases). The CDR3 region is CASSQEGSTGIDEQYF. The CDR3 region has the DNA TGCGCCAGCAGCCAAGAGGGGTCCACAGGGATCGACGAGCAGTACTTC.